The T cell receptor beta chain under discussion was sequenced for a study of T cell clones after liver transplantation. Study context: In this trial, immunosuppression withdrawal was attempted within 2 years of liver transplant. TCRbeta sequencing after a pre-transplant mixed lymphocyte reaction identified graft-donor-reactive clones, later tracked in post-transplant blood.

The data were produced by immunoSEQ multiplex PCR, yet TCRdb's version contains in-frame clones alone and is incomplete. In the table there are some 70,000 clones, 75% to 90% of which are singletons. The CDR3 consists of 14 residues. Germline lookup yields CDR1 SNHLY and CDR2 FYNNEI. Trimming stripped 2 bases from V and 2 bases from J, with 10 bases between. This clone is a singleton in its sample. The sample in question was CD4+ T cells from blood, obtained before liver transplant. This chain connects TRBV2 to TRBJ2-7; D is possibly TRBD2 (5 bases). The sequence was obtained from a human donor who received a liver transplant. CDR3 region: CASSENSGPYEQYF. For the CDR3, the DNA is TGTGCCAGCAGTGAAAACAGCGGCCCCTACGAGCAGTACTTC.